This entry describes one TCR beta chain. Antigen unknown. The junction shows a germline mismatch at one end, possibly a read error. This entry comes from a study of read filtering for tumor transcriptome and immune sequencing. This library used 300 to 500 ng RNA and molecular barcoded adaptors spanning alpha/delta and beta/gamma chains. Using its own MiXCR run on the reads, TCRdb lists one record per CDR3 protein. The data show 75,000 to 95,000 distinct CDR3 sequences, approximately 13% seen once. This CDR3 spans 15 amino acids. Germline CDR1 and CDR2: MNHEY and SVGEGT. Broader study findings: RNA-seq captured clonotypes less deeply and reliably than IR-seq. Single-read clonotypes: roughly four fifths of IR-seq clonotypes (around 3.6% of reads), 74.6% of RNA-seq clonotypes (roughly 49% of reads).

Input material: a population of CD138-negative cells sorted from bone marrow. This sequence originates from a donor aged 40 or older with multiple myeloma. This chain uses TRBV6-2 or TRBV6-3 with TRBJ2-5; 9 bases agree with TRBD1. The CDR3 loop reads CAGSYFGTGQETQYF. DNA of the CDR3: TGTGCCGGCAGTTACTTTGGGACAGGGCAAGAGACCCAGTACTTC.